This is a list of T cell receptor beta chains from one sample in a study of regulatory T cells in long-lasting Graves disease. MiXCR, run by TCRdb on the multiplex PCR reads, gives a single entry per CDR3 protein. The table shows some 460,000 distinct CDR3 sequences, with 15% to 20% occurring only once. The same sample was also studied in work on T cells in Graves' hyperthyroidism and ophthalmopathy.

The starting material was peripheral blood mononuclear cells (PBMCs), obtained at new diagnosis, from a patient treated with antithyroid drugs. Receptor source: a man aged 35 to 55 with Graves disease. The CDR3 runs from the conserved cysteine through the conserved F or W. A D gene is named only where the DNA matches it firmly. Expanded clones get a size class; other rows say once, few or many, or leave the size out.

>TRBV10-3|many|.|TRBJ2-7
TGTGCCATCAGTGGGGACTACGAGCAGTACTTC
CAISGDYEQYF
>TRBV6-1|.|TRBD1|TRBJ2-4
TGTGCCAGCAGTCCGACCCGGGACAGACCAATAGCCAAAAACATTCAGTACTTC
CASSPTRDRPIAKNIQYF
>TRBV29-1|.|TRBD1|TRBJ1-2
TGCAGCGTTGAAGCGCCGGGACAGGTCGCTGGCTACACCTTC
CSVEAPGQVAGYTF
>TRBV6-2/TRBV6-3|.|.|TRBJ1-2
TGTGCCAGCATTTTAGGGTTGAACTATGGCTACACCTTC
CASILGLNYGYTF
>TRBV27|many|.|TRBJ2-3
TGTGCCAGCAGTCTCCGGGGCCTCGATACGCAGTATTTT
CASSLRGLDTQYF
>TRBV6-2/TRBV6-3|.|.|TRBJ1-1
TGTGCCAGCAGTTACTCCCTGGGGGGAAGCACTGAAGCTTTCTTT
CASSYSLGGSTEAFF
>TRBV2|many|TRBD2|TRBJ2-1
TGTGCCAGCAACCTTTTTCTTCCACTAGCGGGAGAGGTGAGTGAGCAGTTCTTC
CASNLFLPLAGEVSEQFF
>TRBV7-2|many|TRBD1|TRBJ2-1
TGTGCCAGCAGCCTATCGGGACAGGCTGAGCAGTTCTTC
CASSLSGQAEQFF
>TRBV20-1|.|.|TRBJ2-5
TGCAGCACCGCGGGGCCCCAAGAGACCCAGTACTTC
CSTAGPQETQYF
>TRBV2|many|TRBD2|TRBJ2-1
TGTGCCAGCAGTTGGGGAGGAGAGGTAGCGGGAGTGAATGAGCAGTTCTTC
CASSWGGEVAGVNEQFF
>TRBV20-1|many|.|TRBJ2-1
TGCAGTGTCCCCTCAGGGTTAAGCTCCTACAATGAGCAGTTCTTC
CSVPSGLSSYNEQFF
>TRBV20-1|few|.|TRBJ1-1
TGCAGTGCTACCCCGGGCGGGGGCGCTGAAGCTTTCTTT
CSATPGGGAEAFF
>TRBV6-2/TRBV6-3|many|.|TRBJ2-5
TGTGCCAGCAGTTATTCAGGGAGGGGGGAGACCCAGTACTTC
CASSYSGRGETQYF
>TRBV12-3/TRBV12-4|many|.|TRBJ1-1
TGTGCCAGCAGTTTAATAGGGGGGACCACTGAAGCTTTCTTT
CASSLIGGTTEAFF
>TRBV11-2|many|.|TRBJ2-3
TGTGCCAGCAGCCCAGGTCGGGGGGCGTACAGCACAGATACGCAGTATTTT
CASSPGRGAYSTDTQYF
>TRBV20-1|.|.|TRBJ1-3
TGCAGTGCTAGAGAAGAAGTGGGTGGAAACACCATATATTTT
CSAREEVGGNTIYF
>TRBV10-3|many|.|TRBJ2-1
TGTGCCATCAGTGGCTACGGGAGTCATGAGCAGTTCTTC
CAISGYGSHEQFF
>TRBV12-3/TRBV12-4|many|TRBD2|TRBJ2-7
TGTGCCAGCAGTCCCCGACGCCGGACTAGCGGGAACTACGAGCAGTACTTC
CASSPRRRTSGNYEQYF
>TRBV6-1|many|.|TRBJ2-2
TGTGCCAGTAGCCCTAGCGCCCTATGGAACACCGGGGAGCTGTTTTTT
CASSPSALWNTGELFF
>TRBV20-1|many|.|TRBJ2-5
TGCAGTGCTACCCAAACGACTGGACTATCCCAAGAGACCCAGTACTTC
CSATQTTGLSQETQYF
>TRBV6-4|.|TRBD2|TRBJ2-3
TGTGCCAGCACTCCAGGGACTAGCGGCGCAGATACGCAGTATTTT
CASTPGTSGADTQYF
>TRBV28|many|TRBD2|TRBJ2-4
TGTGCCAGCAGTCCCAGCGGGAGTGCCAAAAACATTCAGTACTTC
CASSPSGSAKNIQYF
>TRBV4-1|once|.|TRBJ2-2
TGCGCCAGCAGCCAAGGGACCGACAACACCGGGGAGCTGTTTTTT
CASSQGTDNTGELFF
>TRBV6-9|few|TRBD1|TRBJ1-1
TGTGCCAGCAGTTACCCCGACAGGGGTGAAGCTTTCTTT
CASSYPDRGEAFF
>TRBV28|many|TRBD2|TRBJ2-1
TGTGCCAGCAGTTTGAGGACTAGCGGGAGGCCCTTCTACAATGAGCAGTTCTTC
CASSLRTSGRPFYNEQFF
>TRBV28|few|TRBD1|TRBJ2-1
TGTGCCAGCAGTCTCGCAGGGGGAGTCTCCTACAATGAGCAGTTCTTC
CASSLAGGVSYNEQFF
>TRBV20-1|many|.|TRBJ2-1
TGCAGTGAACGGGATCCCTACAATGAGCAGTTCTTC
CSERDPYNEQFF
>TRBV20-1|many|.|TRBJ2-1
TGCAGTGCTAGTTTAGGCGGGTCCGACAATGAGCAGTTCTTC
CSASLGGSDNEQFF
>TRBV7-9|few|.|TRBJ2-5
TGTGCCAGCAGCCCGACAGTTATCCAAGAGACCCAGTACTTC
CASSPTVIQETQYF
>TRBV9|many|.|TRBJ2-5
TGTGCCAGCAGCCTGTTCGACAGGGCGGGAGTTCTCGCGGAGACCCAGTACTTC
CASSLFDRAGVLAETQYF
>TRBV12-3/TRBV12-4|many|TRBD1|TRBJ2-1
TGTGCCAGCAGTTTAGGACAGGGGAATGAGCAGTTCTTC
CASSLGQGNEQFF
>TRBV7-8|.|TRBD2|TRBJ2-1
TGTGCCAGCAGCTTGGGGGGACTAGCGGCCTACAATGAGCAGTTCTTC
CASSLGGLAAYNEQFF
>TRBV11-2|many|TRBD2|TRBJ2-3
TGTGCCAGCAGCTTGGCGGGAGTGGATACGCAGTATTTT
CASSLAGVDTQYF
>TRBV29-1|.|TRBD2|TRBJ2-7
TGCAGCGTTGACTCTAGCGGGAGGGGTGAGCAGTACTTC
CSVDSSGRGEQYF
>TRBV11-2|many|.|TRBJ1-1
TGTGCCAGCAGCTCCAACAAGGGCTCCATGAACACTGAAGCTTTCTTT
CASSSNKGSMNTEAFF
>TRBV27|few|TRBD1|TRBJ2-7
TGTGCCAGCAGTCTAAAGACAGGGGGCTACGAGCAGTACTTC
CASSLKTGGYEQYF
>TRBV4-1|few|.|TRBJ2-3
TGCGCCACCTCCACGATAGTAGGTCCAGATACGCAGTATTTT
CATSTIVGPDTQYF
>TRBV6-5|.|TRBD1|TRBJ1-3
TGTGCCAGCAGTTACTCGGGCAGGGGGCTTTCCGGAAACACCATATATTTT
CASSYSGRGLSGNTIYF
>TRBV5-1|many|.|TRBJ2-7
TGCGCCAGCAGCCGAGACCAGGCCGGTGAGCAGTACTTC
CASSRDQAGEQYF
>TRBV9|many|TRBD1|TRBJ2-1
TGTGCCAGCAGCGTAGAACAGGGGAGTGAGCAGTTCTTC
CASSVEQGSEQFF
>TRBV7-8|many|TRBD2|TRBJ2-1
TGTGCCAGCAGCCACAGACTAGCGGGCACCAATGAGCAGTTCTTC
CASSHRLAGTNEQFF
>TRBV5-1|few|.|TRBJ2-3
TGCGCCAGCAACCATGTGTCGTTAGAACAGACAGATACGCAGTATTTT
CASNHVSLEQTDTQYF
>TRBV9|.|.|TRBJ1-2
TGTGCCAGCAGCGTAGCTACGGGGAATCGGAACTATGGCTACACCTTC
CASSVATGNRNYGYTF
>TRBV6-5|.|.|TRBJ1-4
TGTGCCAGCAGTTACTCGGGTCTGGGAGTTAATGAAAAACTGTTTTTT
CASSYSGLGVNEKLFF
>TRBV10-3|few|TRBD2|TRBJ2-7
TGTGCCATCAGCCTGACTAGCGGGAGGGGTGAGCAGTACTTC
CAISLTSGRGEQYF
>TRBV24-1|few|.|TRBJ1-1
TGTGCCACCAGTGACCCAGCACGGAACACTGAAGCTTTCTTT
CATSDPARNTEAFF
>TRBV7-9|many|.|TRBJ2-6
TGTGCCAGCAGCCCCTTGACAGCGGCCTTTTCTGGGGCCAACGTCCTGACTTTC
CASSPLTAAFSGANVLTF
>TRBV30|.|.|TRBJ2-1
TGTGCCTGGAGTGTCCCGGGCCCCCGGGGATCCGATGAGCAGTTCTTC
CAWSVPGPRGSDEQFF
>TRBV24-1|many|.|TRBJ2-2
TGTGCCACCAGTGATTTGAGGAGGGACGCCGGGGAGCTGTTTTTT
CATSDLRRDAGELFF
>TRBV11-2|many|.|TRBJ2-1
TGTGCCAGCAGCTTAGCACTTCTCCCCTCCAATGAGCAGTTCTTC
CASSLALLPSNEQFF
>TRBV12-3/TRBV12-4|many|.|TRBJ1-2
TGTGCCAGCGCCCGGGCAGCCTATGGCTACACCTTC
CASARAAYGYTF
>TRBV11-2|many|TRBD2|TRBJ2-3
TGTGCCAGCAGCCAGACTAGCGGGGGAGATACGCAGTATTTT
CASSQTSGGDTQYF
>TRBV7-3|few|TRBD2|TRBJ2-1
TGTGCCAGCAGCGACGGGACTAGGGGAGACAATGAGCAGTTCTTC
CASSDGTRGDNEQFF
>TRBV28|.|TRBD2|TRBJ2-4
TGTGCCAGCAGTCCTAGCGGGGACGCAAGAAACATTCAGTACTTC
CASSPSGDARNIQYF
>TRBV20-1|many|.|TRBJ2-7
TGCAGTGCTAGAGTGTATCCGGGACTCACCACGAGGGAGCAGTACTTC
CSARVYPGLTTREQYF
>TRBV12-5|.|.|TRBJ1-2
TGTGCTAGTGGTTTGGTACCTGTGGGCCGGAGCTATGGCTACACCTTC
CASGLVPVGRSYGYTF
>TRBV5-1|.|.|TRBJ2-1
TGCGCCAGCAGTAAGGGTCGAAGCTCCTACAATGAGCAGTTCTTC
CASSKGRSSYNEQFF
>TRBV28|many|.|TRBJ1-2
TGTGCCAGCAGTTTATACGGCTTGAGGAGAGGGGAGGACTATGGCTACACCTTC
CASSLYGLRRGEDYGYTF